Reported below is one T cell receptor (beta chain). The target of this receptor is not known. Nothing much larger sits one base from this clone, and base qualities are not available. This sample was included in a study of early T cells in non-severe SARS-CoV-2 infection listed by TCRdb under 2021. In terms of the full investigation: Because TCR sequencing was done on bulk RNA from unsorted whole blood, the alpha and beta chains could not be paired.

The germline V gene (reference sequence) sets CDR1 to MNHEY and CDR2 to SMNVEV. Spanning cysteine to phenylalanine, the CDR3 consists of 14 amino acids. Only the CDR3 DNA is retained, 42 bases long and in frame from the first base. V and J are truncated by 2 bases and 5 bases respectively, leaving an intervening sequence of 13 bases. Libraries were built with 5' RACE. The listed sequencing device is NextSeq 500. To correct for sequencing error and PCR bias, the TCR library protocol tagged individual cDNA molecules with unique molecular identifiers. Both TCR alpha and beta chains were sequenced, and tight co-correlation was observed between alpha and beta sequence abundances in each sample. For the original study's pipeline: Decombinator V4 was used to perform V gene, J gene and CDR3 annotation of TCR sequences. Expanded TCRs were defined as changing significantly between any two time points under a Poisson model with p below 0.0001. TCR abundances were normalised to the total number of TCRs sequenced per sample and were expressed as counts per million. MAIT TCRs were defined by TRAV1-2 paired with TRAJ12, TRAJ20 or TRAJ33, and iNKT TCRs by TRAV10 paired with TRAJ18. A search of VDJdb, accessed on 1 November 2021, was run for TCRs annotated to CMV, EBV and SARS-CoV-2, with TCRs annotated for multiple antigens excluded. Starting from the raw public reads, TCRdb applied fastp trimming at Q25, assembled clones with MiXCR and retained in-frame beta chains. CDR3 protein duplicates are merged, each entry listing the most common genes and DNA. TCRdb, rather than the study authors, made the V and J calls. Recorded for this sample are tens of thousands of distinct CDR3 sequences; roughly a tenth of them occurred a single time. The ten largest clones capture 5.9% of the sample.

This was a case-control study nested in a cohort of healthcare workers in London, UK, who had nasopharyngeal swab PCR tests and blood samples taken every week. Between 23 and 31 March 2020, the week of the UK lockdown, healthcare workers were enrolled and then followed up weekly for as long as 16 weeks. What the study reported, not specific to this receptor: VDJdb matching was skewed toward anti-spike CD8 responses, so virus-specific expansions were likely underestimated and private and CD4 specificities were missed.

The chain is encoded by TRBV27 joined to TRBJ2-7; TRBD1 is perhaps the D gene, given 5 matching bases. The clonotype was recovered from an adult who was a healthcare worker with PCR-confirmed SARS-CoV-2 infection or an uninfected control (not recorded which). Sequences were obtained from whole blood. The CDR3 in this case is CASSLQGAGDEQYF. The nucleotides read TGTGCCAGCAGTTTACAGGGCGCTGGGGACGAGCAGTACTTC.